Reported below is one T cell receptor beta chain. Antigen unknown. This entry is derived from a study of graft-versus-host responses after intestinal transplantation. Background on the study: Each recipient received anti-thymocyte globulin induction, then tacrolimus and steroids for about 3 years. Overall study findings and caveats: The authors found GvH clones in recipient marrow, some appearing first in ileum or blood. The highest levels of circulating GvH clones went along with early declines in HvG clones after transplant.

CDR1 and CDR2 (germline): LNHDA, SQIVND (reference sequence). Trimming removed 7 bases at V and 4 bases at J, with 16 bases between. The CDR3 is 15 amino acids. TCRdb's copy holds only in-frame clones and misses some; the assay was immunoSEQ multiplex PCR. The sample shows 15,000 to 25,000 clones, approximately 70% of them seen only once. From the graft tissue, intraepithelial and lamina propria lymphocytes were released through processing. The origin of this receptor is a human patient who received an intestinal transplant, so some T cells may come from the graft donor. The chain combines TRBV19 with TRBJ2-2; D perhaps matches TRBD2 (6 bases). The starting material was ileum tissue, obtained about 3 weeks after intestinal transplant. In DNA form, the CDR3 reads TGTGCCAGTATATCCCCGGGACTTGGCACCGGGGAGCTGTTTTTT. This codes for CASISPGLGTGELFF.